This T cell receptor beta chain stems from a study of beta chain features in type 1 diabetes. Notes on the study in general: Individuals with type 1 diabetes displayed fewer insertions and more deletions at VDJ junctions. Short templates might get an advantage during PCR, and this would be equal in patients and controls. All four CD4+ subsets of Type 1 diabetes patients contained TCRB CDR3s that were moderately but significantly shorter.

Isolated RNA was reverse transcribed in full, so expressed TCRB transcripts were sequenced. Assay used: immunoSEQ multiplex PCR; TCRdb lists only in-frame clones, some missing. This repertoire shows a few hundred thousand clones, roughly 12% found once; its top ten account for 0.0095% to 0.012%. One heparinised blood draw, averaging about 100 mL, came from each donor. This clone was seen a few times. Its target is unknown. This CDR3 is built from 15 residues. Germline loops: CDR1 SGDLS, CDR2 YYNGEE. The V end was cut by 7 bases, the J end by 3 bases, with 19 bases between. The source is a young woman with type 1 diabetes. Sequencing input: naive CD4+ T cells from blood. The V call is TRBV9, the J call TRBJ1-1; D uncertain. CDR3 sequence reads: CASSSAGSGDTEAFF. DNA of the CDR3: TGTGCCAGCTCATCGGCGGGCTCGGGTGACACTGAAGCTTTCTTT.